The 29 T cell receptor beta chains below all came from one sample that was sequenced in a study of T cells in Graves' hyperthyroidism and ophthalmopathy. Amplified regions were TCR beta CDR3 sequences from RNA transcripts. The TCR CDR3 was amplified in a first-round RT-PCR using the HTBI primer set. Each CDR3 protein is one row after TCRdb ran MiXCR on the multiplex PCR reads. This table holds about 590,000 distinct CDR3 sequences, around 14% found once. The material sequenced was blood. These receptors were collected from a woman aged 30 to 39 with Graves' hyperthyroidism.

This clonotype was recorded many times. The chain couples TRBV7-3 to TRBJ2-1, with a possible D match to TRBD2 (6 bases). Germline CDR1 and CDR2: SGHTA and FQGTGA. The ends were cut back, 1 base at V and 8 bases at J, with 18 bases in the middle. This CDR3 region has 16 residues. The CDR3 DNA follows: TGTGCCAGCAGCTTAAACGGCGATCTCGGGAGCGATGAGCAGTTCTTC. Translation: CASSLNGDLGSDEQFF.

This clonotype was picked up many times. The CDR3 DNA reads TGTGCCATCAGCCGGGGACAGGGGGTGAGCTCCTACGAGCAGTACTTC. Translating gives CAISRGQGVSSYEQYF. V gene TRBV10-3 combines with J gene TRBJ2-7, with 11 bases matching TRBD1. CDR3 length equals 16 residues. V was pared by 6 bases and J by 0 bases, with 7 bases of the junction left unmatched. Germline CDR1 is ENHRY and CDR2 is SYGVKD.

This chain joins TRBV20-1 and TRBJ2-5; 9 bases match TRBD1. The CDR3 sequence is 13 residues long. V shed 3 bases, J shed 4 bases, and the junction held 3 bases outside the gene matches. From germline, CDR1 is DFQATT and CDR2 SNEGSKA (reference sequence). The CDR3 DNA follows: TGCAGTGCTAGGGGGACAGGGATAGAGACCCAGTACTTC. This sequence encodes CSARGTGIETQYF.

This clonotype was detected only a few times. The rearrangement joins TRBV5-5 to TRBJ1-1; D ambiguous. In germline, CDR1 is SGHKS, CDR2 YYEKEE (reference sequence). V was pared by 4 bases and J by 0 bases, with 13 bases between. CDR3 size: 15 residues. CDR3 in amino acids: CASSPGLNLNTEAFF. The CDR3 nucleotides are TGTGCCAGCAGCCCTGGTCTGAATTTGAACACTGAAGCTTTCTTT.

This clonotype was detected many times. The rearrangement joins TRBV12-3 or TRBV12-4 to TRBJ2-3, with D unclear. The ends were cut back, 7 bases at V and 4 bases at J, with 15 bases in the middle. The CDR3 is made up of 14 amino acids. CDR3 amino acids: CASTLGRSSDTQYF. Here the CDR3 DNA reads TGTGCCAGCACCCTAGGGCGATCTTCAGATACGCAGTATTTT.

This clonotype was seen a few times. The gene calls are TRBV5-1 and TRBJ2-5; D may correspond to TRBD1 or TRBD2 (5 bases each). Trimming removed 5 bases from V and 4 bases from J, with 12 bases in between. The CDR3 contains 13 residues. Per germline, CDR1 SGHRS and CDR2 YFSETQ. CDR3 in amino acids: CASRTGRRETQYF. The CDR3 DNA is TGCGCCAGCAGAACGGGACGGCGAGAGACCCAGTACTTC.

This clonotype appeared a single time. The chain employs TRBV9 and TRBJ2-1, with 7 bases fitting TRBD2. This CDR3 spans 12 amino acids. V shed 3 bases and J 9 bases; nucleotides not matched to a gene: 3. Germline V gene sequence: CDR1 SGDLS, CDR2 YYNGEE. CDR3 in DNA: TGTGCCAGCAGCGCCACTAGCGCTGAGCAGTTCTTC. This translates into CASSATSAEQFF. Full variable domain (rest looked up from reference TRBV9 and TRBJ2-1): DSGVTQTPKHLITATGQRVTLRCSPRSGDLSVYWYQQSLDQGLQFLIQYYNGEERAKGNILERFSAQQFPDLHSELNLSSLELGDSALYFCASSATSAEQFFGPGTRLTVL.

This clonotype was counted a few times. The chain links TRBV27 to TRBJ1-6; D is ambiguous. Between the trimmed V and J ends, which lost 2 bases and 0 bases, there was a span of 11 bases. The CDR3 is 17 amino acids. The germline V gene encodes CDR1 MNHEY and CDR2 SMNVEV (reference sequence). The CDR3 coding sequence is TGTGCCAGCAGTTTACTTTCGAGGAGCTCCTATAATTCACCCCTCCACTTT. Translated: CASSLLSRSSYNSPLHF.

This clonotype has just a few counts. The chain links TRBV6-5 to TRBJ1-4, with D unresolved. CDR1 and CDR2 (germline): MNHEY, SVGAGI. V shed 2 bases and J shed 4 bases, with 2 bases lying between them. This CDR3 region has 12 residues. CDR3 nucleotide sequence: TGTGCCAGCAGTTACGGTAATGAAAAACTGTTTTTT. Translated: CASSYGNEKLFF.

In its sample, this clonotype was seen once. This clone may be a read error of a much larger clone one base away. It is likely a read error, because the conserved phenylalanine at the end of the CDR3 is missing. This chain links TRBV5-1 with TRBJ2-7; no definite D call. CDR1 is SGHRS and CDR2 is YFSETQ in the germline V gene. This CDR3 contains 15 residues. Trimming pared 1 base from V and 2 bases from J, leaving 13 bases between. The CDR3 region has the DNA TGCGCCAGCAGCTTGTTAGGGAATTCGGCCTACGAGCAGTACTCC. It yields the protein CASSLLGNSAYEQYS.

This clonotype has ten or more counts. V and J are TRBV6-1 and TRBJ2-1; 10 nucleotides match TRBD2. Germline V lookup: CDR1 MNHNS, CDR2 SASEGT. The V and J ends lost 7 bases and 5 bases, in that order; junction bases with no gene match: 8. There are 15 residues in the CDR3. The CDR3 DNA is TGTGCCAGCACTACCCTAGCGGGAGACGACAATGAGCAGTTCTTC. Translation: CASTTLAGDDNEQFF.

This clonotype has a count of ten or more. The chain's CDR3 is CASSLLGLAYTDTQYF. In nucleotides, the CDR3 is TGTGCCAGCAGCTTATTGGGACTAGCTTACACAGATACGCAGTATTTT. V is TRBV7-6 and J is TRBJ2-3, with TRBD2 matching 9 bases. J was trimmed by 2 bases and V by 2 bases; bases with no gene match: 5. The CDR3 covers 16 residues. Germline loops: CDR1 SGHVS, CDR2 FNYEAQ.

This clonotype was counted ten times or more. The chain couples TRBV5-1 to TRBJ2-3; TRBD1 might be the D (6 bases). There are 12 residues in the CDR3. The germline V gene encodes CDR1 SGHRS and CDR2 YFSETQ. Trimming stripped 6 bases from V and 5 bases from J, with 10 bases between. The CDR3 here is CASTDSGDTQYF. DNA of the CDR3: TGCGCCAGCACGGACAGCGGAGATACGCAGTATTTT.

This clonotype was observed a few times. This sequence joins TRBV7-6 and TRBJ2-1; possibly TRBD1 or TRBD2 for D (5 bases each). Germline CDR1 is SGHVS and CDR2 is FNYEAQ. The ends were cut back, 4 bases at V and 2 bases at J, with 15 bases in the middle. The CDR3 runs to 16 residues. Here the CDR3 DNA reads TGTGCCAGCAGCTCGACCCCGGGACCAACCTACAATGAGCAGTTCTTC. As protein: CASSSTPGPTYNEQFF.

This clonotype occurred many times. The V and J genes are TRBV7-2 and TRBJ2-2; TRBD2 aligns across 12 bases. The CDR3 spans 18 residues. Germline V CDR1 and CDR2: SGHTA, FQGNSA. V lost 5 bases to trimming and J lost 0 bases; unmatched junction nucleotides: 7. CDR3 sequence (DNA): TGTGCCAGCAGCCACTACTGGACTAGCGGGACGAACACCGGGGAGCTGTTTTTT. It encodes CASSHYWTSGTNTGELFF.

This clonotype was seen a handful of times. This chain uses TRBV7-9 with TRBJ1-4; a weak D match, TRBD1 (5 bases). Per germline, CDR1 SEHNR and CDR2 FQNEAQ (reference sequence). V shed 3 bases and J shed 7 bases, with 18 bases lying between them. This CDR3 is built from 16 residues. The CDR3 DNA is TGTGCCAGCAGCTTTAGTGTTGACAGAGGGACTGAAAAACTGTTTTTT. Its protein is CASSFSVDRGTEKLFF. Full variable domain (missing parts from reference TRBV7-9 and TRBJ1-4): DTGVSQNPRHKITKRGQNVTFRCDPISEHNRLYWYRQTLGQGPEFLTYFQNEAQLEKSRLLSDRFSAERPKGSFSTLEIQRTEQGDSAMYLCASSFSVDRGTEKLFFGSGTQLSVL.

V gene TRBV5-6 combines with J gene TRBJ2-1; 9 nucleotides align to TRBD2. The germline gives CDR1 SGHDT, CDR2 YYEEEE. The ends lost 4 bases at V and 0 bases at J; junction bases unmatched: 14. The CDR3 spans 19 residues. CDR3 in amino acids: CASSLLIAGASLSYNEQFF. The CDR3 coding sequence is TGTGCCAGCAGCCTTCTTATAGCGGGAGCTAGTCTCTCCTACAATGAGCAGTTCTTC.

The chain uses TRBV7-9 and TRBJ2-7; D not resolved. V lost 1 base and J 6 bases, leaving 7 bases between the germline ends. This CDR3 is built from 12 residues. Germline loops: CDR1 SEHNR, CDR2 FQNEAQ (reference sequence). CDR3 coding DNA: TGTGCCAGCAGCTTAGGGCAGCTCGAGCAGTACTTC. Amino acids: CASSLGQLEQYF.

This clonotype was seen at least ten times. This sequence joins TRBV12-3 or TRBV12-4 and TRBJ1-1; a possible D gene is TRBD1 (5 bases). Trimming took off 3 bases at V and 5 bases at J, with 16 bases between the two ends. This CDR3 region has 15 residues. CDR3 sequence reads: CASSFQAGYRTEAFF. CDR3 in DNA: TGTGCCAGCAGTTTCCAGGCAGGGTATCGGACTGAAGCTTTCTTT.

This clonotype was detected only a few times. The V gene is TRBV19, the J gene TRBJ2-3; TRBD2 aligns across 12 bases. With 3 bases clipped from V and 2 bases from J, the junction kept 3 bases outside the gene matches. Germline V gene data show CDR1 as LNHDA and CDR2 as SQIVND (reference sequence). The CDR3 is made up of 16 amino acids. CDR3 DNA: TGTGCCAGTAGTATTCCTAGCGGGAGGGCCACAGATACGCAGTATTTT. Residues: CASSIPSGRATDTQYF. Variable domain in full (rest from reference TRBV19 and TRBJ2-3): DGGITQSPKYLFRKEGQNVTLSCEQNLNHDAMYWYRQDPGQGLRLIYYSQIVNDFQKGDIAEGYSVSREKKESFPLTVTSAQKNPTAFYLCASSIPSGRATDTQYFGPGTRLTVL.

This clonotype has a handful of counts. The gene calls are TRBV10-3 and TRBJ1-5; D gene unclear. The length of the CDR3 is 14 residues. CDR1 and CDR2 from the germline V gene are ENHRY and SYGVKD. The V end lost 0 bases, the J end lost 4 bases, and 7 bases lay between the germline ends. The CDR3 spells CAISESTSNQPQHF. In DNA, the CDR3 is TGTGCCATCAGTGAGTCGACCTCGAATCAGCCCCAGCATTTT.

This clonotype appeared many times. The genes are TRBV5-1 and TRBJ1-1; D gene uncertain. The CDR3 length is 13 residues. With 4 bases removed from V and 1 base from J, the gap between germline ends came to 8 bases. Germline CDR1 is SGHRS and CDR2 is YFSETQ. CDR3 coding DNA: TGCGCCAGCAGCCAAGGGTCGAACACTGAAGCTTTCTTT. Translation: CASSQGSNTEAFF.

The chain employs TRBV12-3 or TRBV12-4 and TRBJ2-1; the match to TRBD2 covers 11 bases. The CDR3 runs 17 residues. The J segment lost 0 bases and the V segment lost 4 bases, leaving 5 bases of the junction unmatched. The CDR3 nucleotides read TGTGCCAGCAGTTCGGGACTAGCGGAAAGCTCCTACAATGAGCAGTTCTTC. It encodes CASSSGLAESSYNEQFF.

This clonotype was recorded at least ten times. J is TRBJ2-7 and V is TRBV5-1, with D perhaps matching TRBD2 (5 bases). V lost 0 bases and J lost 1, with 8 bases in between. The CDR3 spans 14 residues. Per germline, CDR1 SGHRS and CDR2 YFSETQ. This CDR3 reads CASSLAGKSYEQYF. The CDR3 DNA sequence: TGCGCCAGCAGCTTGGCCGGGAAATCCTACGAGCAGTACTTC.

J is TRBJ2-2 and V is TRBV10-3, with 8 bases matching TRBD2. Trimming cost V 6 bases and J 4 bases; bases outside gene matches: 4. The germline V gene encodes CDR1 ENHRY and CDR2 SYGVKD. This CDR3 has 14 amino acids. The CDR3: CAIRGGRSTGELFF. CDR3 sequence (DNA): TGTGCCATCAGGGGCGGGAGGTCCACCGGGGAGCTGTTTTTT.

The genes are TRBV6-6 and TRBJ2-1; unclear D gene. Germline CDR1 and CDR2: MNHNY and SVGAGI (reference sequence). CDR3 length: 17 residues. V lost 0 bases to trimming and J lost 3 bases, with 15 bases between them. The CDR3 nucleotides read TGTGCCAGCAGTTACTCGGCGTCAGGTGCGGACTACAATGAGCAGTTCTTC. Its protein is CASSYSASGADYNEQFF.

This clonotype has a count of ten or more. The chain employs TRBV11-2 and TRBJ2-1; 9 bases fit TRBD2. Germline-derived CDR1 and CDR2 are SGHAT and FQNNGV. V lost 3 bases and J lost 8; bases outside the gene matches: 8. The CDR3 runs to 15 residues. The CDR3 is CASSFSGSDWDEQFF. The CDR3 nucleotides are TGTGCCAGCAGCTTTAGCGGGAGTGATTGGGATGAGCAGTTCTTC.

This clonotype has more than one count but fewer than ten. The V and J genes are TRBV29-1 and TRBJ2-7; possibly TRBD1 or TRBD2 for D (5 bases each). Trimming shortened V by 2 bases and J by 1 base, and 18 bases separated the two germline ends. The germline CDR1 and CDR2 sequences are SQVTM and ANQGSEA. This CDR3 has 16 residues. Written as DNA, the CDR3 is TGCAGCGTTGAAATGCCCCTAACGGGACGATCCTACGAGCAGTACTTC. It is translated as CSVEMPLTGRSYEQYF.

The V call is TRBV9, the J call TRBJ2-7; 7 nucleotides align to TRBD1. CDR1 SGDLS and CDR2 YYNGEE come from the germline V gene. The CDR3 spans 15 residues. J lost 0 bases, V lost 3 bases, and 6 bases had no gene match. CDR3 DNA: TGTGCCAGCAGCGCACCGGGACAGAGCTCCTACGAGCAGTACTTC. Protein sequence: CASSAPGQSSYEQYF.